Here is one TCR beta chain with its context. Per the authors' pipeline: The number of TCRs in each sample had a median of approximately 95,000 and spanned about 20,000 to 690,600. Each CDR3 protein is one row after TCRdb ran MiXCR on the RACE reads. TCRdb's processing, not the authors' own work, is the source of the V and J calls. The data hold some 350,000 distinct CDR3 sequences, with about 6% observed a single time. Time point of the sample: patch test 2, 6 weeks after DPC sensitization. Treatment here: therapeutic diphenylcyclopropenone sensitization with weekly scalp DPC. The data were obtained in a study of human T cells and chemical hapten exposure. About the research overall: Skin on the upper inner arm, approximately 2 cm by approximately 2 cm in size, was sensitized with 2% DPC.

This clonotype was obtained from a woman between 18 and 29 years old with alopecia areata. Some clones in this sample may be carry-over from other donors' samples. The source was whole blood, collected in connection with sensitization to the hapten diphenylcyclopropenone (DPC).

This chain's CDR3 is CASSEQRINYGYTF. As DNA, the CDR3 is TGCGCCAGCAGCGAACAGCGGATTAACTATGGCTACACCTTC. V usage is TRBV4-3 and J usage is TRBJ1-2; no clear D. The CDR3 contains 14 residues. Trimming pared 5 bases from V and 1 base from J, leaving 11 bases between. Germline V CDR1 and CDR2: LGHNA, YSLEER.